Following are 32 T cell receptor beta chains from one sample sequenced in a study of immune evolution from preneoplasia to lung adenocarcinoma (dated by TCRdb to the early 2020s). Library construction relied on the immunoSEQ multiplex PCR assay. Sourced from immuneACCESS, this table was stored by TCRdb with only in-frame sequences that have V and J called. A share of the clones is absent; for the studies checked, an unresolved V gene accounts for under half, and the remainder has no known explanation. This sample is represented by about 9,800 clones; 75% to 85% of them were singletons. The ten largest clones capture around 12% of the sample. The sample consisted of FFPE lung adenocarcinoma in situ tissue. What this sample's cell subset or site label stands for: preinvasive adenocarcinoma in situ (AIS). Receptor source: a person aged 80 or over with lung adenocarcinoma.

The rearrangement joins TRBV6-5 to TRBJ1-6; D is ambiguous. The V and J ends lost 4 bases and 6 bases respectively, with 7 bases between them. Germline lookup yields CDR1 MNHEY and CDR2 SVGAGI. The CDR3 runs 13 residues. In DNA form, the CDR3 reads TGTGCCAGCAGTTCCTACCTTAATTCACCCCTCCACTTT. Amino acids: CASSSYLNSPLHF.

This clone was observed a single time. V gene TRBV7-9 combines with J gene TRBJ2-1; D is tentatively TRBD1 or TRBD2 (5 bases each). This CDR3 contains 14 residues. Germline assignment: CDR1 SEHNR and CDR2 FQNEAQ (reference sequence). The germline V and J ends were trimmed by 7 bases and 7 bases, with 17 bases remaining between them. In DNA form, the CDR3 reads TGTGCCAGCACCGTTGGAGTTGGGGGTAATGAGCAGTTCTTC. Translating gives CASTVGVGGNEQFF.

This clone was seen more than once but under ten times. Different DNA sequences within this sample yield the same CDR3. The J gene is TRBJ2-1, the V gene TRBV2; possibly TRBD2 for D (7 bases). Germline V gives CDR1 SNHLY, CDR2 FYNNEI. Trimming removed 6 bases at V and 10 bases at J, with 10 bases between. CDR3 length: 11 amino acids. CDR3 sequence reads: CASRGGTEQFF. The CDR3 DNA follows: TGTGCCAGCAGGGGGGGGACAGAGCAGTTCTTC.

This clone was detected only a few times. The rearrangement joins TRBV2 to TRBJ2-1; TRBD2 aligns across 9 bases. The CDR3 has 15 residues. CDR1 is SNHLY and CDR2 is FYNNEI in the germline V gene. The junction had 10 bases not matched to a gene; V was cut back by 6 bases and J by 7 bases. CDR3 bases: TGTGCCAGCAGCGAGCGGGGGGCTATTCGTAATGAGCAGTTCTTC. This gives the protein CASSERGAIRNEQFF.

The gene calls are TRBV6-1 and TRBJ1-5; D might be TRBD1 (5 bases). Germline CDR1 and CDR2: MNHNS and SASEGT. Trimming cost V 2 bases and J 2 bases, with 13 bases left between them. The CDR3 loop spans 16 amino acids. CDR3 loop: CASSELQGSGNQPQHF. The DNA for the CDR3 is TGTGCCAGCAGTGAACTCCAGGGAAGTGGCAATCAGCCCCAGCATTTT.

The chain joins TRBV27 to TRBJ1-6, with D perhaps TRBD1 (6 bases). The CDR3 covers 15 residues. Between the trimmed V and J ends, which lost 6 bases and 5 bases, there was a span of 14 bases. Germline CDR1 MNHEY, CDR2 SMNVEV (reference sequence). Here the CDR3 DNA reads TGTGCCAGCAGACCCCCCGGACAGAATAATTCACCCCTCCACTTT. This gives the protein CASRPPGQNNSPLHF.

The rearrangement joins TRBV10-3 to TRBJ2-5; no definite D call. The V gene's germline CDR1 is ENHRY and CDR2 SYGVKD. This CDR3 is built from 13 residues. Deletions cut 10 bases from V and 0 bases from J, with 12 bases between. CDR3 nucleotide sequence: TGTGCCACCCTAAATACAGACCAAGAGACCCAGTACTTC. It translates to CATLNTDQETQYF.

V gene TRBV6-5 combines with J gene TRBJ2-7; TRBD1 matches at 8 bases. Germline-derived CDR1 and CDR2 are MNHEY and SVGAGI. This CDR3 has 13 amino acids. V shed 5 bases and J 6 bases; nucleotides not matched to a gene: 6. The CDR3 coding sequence is TGTGCCAGCAGTAAGCCCACAGGGGGCGAGCAGTACTTC. Translating it yields CASSKPTGGEQYF.

The chain is built from TRBV28 and TRBJ2-7; 7 bases match TRBD2. Germline-derived CDR1 and CDR2 are MDHEN and SYDVKM. The CDR3 is made up of 17 amino acids. V dropped 4 bases and J dropped 7; count of bases not matched to a gene: 19. CDR3 protein: CASSYPSWSGERGEQYF. The CDR3, as DNA: TGTGCCAGCAGTTACCCCTCATGGAGCGGGGAACGGGGGGAGCAGTACTTC.

The V and J genes are TRBV10-3 and TRBJ1-5; the D gene is possibly TRBD1 (6 bases). Germline V gene sequence: CDR1 ENHRY, CDR2 SYGVKD. V lost 3 bases and J lost 6, with 15 bases in between. The CDR3 sequence is 15 residues long. The CDR3 DNA reads TGTGCCATCAGTGATTCGGACAGCTATGGTCAGCCCCAGCATTTT. Protein: CAISDSDSYGQPQHF.

Only one count was recorded for this clone. The chain joins TRBV6-5 to TRBJ1-6; the match to TRBD1 covers 7 bases. The junction had 10 bases not matched to a gene; V was cut back by 5 bases and J by 9 bases. The CDR3 spans 15 residues. The germline gives CDR1 MNHEY, CDR2 SVGAGI. The CDR3 nucleotides read TGTGCCAGCAGTCGAGGACAGGCCGAACCTTCACCCCTCCACTTT. It specifies CASSRGQAEPSPLHF.

This chain joins TRBV10-3 and TRBJ1-4; D may be TRBD1 (5 bases). The CDR3 contains 12 residues. Germline-derived CDR1 and CDR2 are ENHRY and SYGVKD. V lost 9 bases and J 4 bases, leaving 9 bases between the germline ends. The CDR3 protein is CAISGFNEKLFF. The CDR3 coding sequence is TGTGCCATATCAGGGTTTAATGAAAAACTGTTTTTT.

CDR3 protein: CSAMTGDTEAFF. CDR3 sequence (DNA): TGCAGCGCAATGACAGGGGACACTGAAGCTTTCTTT. This chain uses TRBV29-1 with TRBJ1-1; 8 positions match TRBD1. With V trimmed by 7 bases and J by 3 bases, 4 bases remained unmatched. Per germline, CDR1 SQVTM and CDR2 ANQGSEA. The CDR3 length is 12 residues.

CDR3 protein: CASSGTGTGVHEQYF. CDR3 bases: TGTGCCAGCAGTGGAACCGGGACAGGGGTCCACGAGCAGTACTTC. The J gene is TRBJ2-7, the V gene TRBV28, with 10 bases lining up with TRBD1. The trim removed 5 bases at V and 5 bases at J, leaving 9 bases unmatched. The germline gives CDR1 MDHEN, CDR2 SYDVKM. The length of the CDR3 is 15 residues.

V usage is TRBV11-2 and J usage is TRBJ2-7, with 8 nucleotides matching TRBD1. Per the germline V gene, CDR1 is SGHAT and CDR2 is FQNNGV. V dropped 4 bases and J dropped 0; count of bases not matched to a gene: 5. The CDR3 totals 15 residues. DNA for the CDR3: TGTGCCAGCAGCTCAGGACAGGGCCTCTCCTACGAGCAGTACTTC. It codes for CASSSGQGLSYEQYF.

The rearrangement joins TRBV7-9 to TRBJ2-5; D tentatively fits TRBD1 or TRBD2 (5 bases each). Germline V lookup: CDR1 SEHNR, CDR2 FQNEAQ (reference sequence). This CDR3 contains 16 residues. Trimming took 5 bases from V and 7 from J, leaving 23 bases between them. Here the CDR3 reads CASSPRDGEDLGTQYF. Here the CDR3 DNA reads TGTGCCAGCAGCCCTCGGGACGGAGAAGATTTGGGGACCCAGTACTTC.

The V gene is TRBV18, the J gene TRBJ2-1; the D call may be TRBD1 or TRBD2 (6 bases each). CDR3 length: 18 amino acids. Germline CDR1 and CDR2: KGHSH and LQKENI. Deletions cut 6 bases from V and 4 bases from J, with 25 bases between. CDR3 sequence: CASSNLQGGSRVYNEQFF. CDR3 coding DNA: TGTGCCAGCTCGAATCTCCAAGGGGGGTCCCGAGTTTACAATGAGCAGTTCTTC. Using reference TRBV18 and TRBJ2-1 for the parts outside the CDR3, the full variable domain is NAGVMQNPRHLVRRRGQEARLRCSPMKGHSHVYWYRQLPEEGLKFMVYLQKENIIDESGMPKERFSAEFPKEGPSILRIQQVVRGDSAAYFCASSNLQGGSRVYNEQFFGPGTRLTVL.

The chain links TRBV5-4 to TRBJ1-2; D uncertain. The CDR3 runs 11 residues. V was pared by 0 bases and J by 10 bases, with 7 bases between. The germline V gene encodes CDR1 SGHNT and CDR2 YYREEE (reference sequence). The CDR3 protein is CASSLAGVYTF. DNA for the CDR3: TGTGCCAGCAGCTTGGCTGGGGTCTACACCTTC.

Regarding this clone: Other DNA sequences of this sample code for an identical CDR3. V usage is TRBV9 and J usage is TRBJ2-2; D is ambiguous. Between the trimmed V and J ends, which lost 2 bases and 4 bases, there was a span of 3 bases. This CDR3 is 12 amino acids long. CDR1 is SGDLS and CDR2 is YYNGEE in the germline V gene. The CDR3 protein is CASSVGTGELFF. DNA of the CDR3: TGTGCCAGCAGCGTCGGCACCGGGGAGCTGTTTTTT.

The chain links TRBV9 to TRBJ1-5; D is uncertain. Trimming removed 0 bases at V and 4 bases at J, with 8 bases between. The CDR3 extends over 14 amino acids. Per germline, CDR1 SGDLS and CDR2 YYNGEE. CDR3 residues: CASSVGPGNQPQHF. The CDR3 coding sequence is TGTGCCAGCAGCGTAGGCCCTGGAAATCAGCCCCAGCATTTT.

The rearrangement links TRBV15 to TRBJ2-7, with 7 positions matching TRBD1. J was trimmed by 0 bases and V by 8 bases; bases with no gene match: 13. Germline V gives CDR1 LNHNV, CDR2 YYDKDF (reference sequence). The CDR3 has 16 amino acids. CDR3 nucleotides: TGTGCCACCTCAACTAGATACCGGGACAGCTCCTACGAGCAGTACTTC. Its translation: CATSTRYRDSSYEQYF.

The genes are TRBV21-1 and TRBJ2-7; TRBD1, the D gene given by the table, was not confirmed from the DNA. TRBV21-1 is a pseudogene locus. CDR3 size: 18 residues. This CDR3 reads CASSKTPYQILSSYEQYF. The CDR3 DNA follows: TGTGCCAGCAGCAAGACACCTTACCAAATTCTAAGCTCCTACGAGCAGTACTTC.

The rearrangement links TRBV6-5 to TRBJ1-3, with D maybe TRBD1 (5 bases). The CDR3 runs to 15 residues. Germline V gene sequence: CDR1 MNHEY, CDR2 SVGAGI. With 3 bases removed from V and 8 bases from J, the gap between germline ends came to 17 bases. The DNA for the CDR3 is TGTGCCAGCAGTTATGGAACCCCGGGGGGATACACCATATATTTT. Residues: CASSYGTPGGYTIYF.

This chain connects TRBV19 to TRBJ2-7, with 9 bases identical to TRBD1. The CDR3 extends over 14 amino acids. Germline V lookup: CDR1 LNHDA, CDR2 SQIVND (reference sequence). After removal of 5 bases from V and 3 bases from J, the junction contained 5 bases not matched to a gene. The CDR3 coding sequence is TGTGCCAGTAGTTCCGGGACAGGGAGCTACGAGCAGTACTTC. This encodes CASSSGTGSYEQYF.

The V and J genes are TRBV7-9 and TRBJ1-1; D not certain. Deletions cut 5 bases from V and 1 base from J, with 8 bases between. The CDR3 totals 13 residues. CDR1 and CDR2 from the germline V gene are SEHNR and FQNEAQ (reference sequence). The CDR3 is CASSPTQNTEAFF. In nucleotides, the CDR3 is TGTGCCAGCAGCCCGACACAGAACACTGAAGCTTTCTTT.

The V gene is TRBV30, the J gene TRBJ2-7; D might be TRBD2 (5 bases). Trimming pared 5 bases from V and 4 bases from J, leaving 15 bases between. The CDR3 extends over 13 amino acids. Germline V gene sequence: CDR1 GTSNPN, CDR2 SVGIG (reference sequence). In DNA form, the CDR3 reads TGTGCCTGGCAGGCGTCGGGGATGTACGAGCAGTACTTC. It is translated as CAWQASGMYEQYF.

This clone was counted only a few times. The chain links TRBV29-1 to TRBJ1-5; D is possibly TRBD1 (6 bases). Trimming left V 4 bases short and J 5 bases short, with 15 bases between. The CDR3 is 14 residues long. Germline V gene data show CDR1 as SQVTM and CDR2 as ANQGSEA. The CDR3 protein is CSVAKGHRDQPQHF. The CDR3, as DNA: TGCAGCGTTGCCAAGGGACACCGGGATCAGCCCCAGCATTTT.

The rearrangement links TRBV7-6 to TRBJ2-7; possible D gene TRBD1, 5 bases. V was cut by 0 bases and J by 5 bases, with 14 bases left in between. This CDR3 is built from 15 residues. Germline CDR1 SGHVS, CDR2 FNYEAQ. In nucleotides, the CDR3 is TGTGCCAGCAGCTTAGCGGCAGGGAATTCCCACGAGCAGTACTTC. Its protein product is CASSLAAGNSHEQYF.

This clone was seen a handful of times. The V and J genes are TRBV6-5 and TRBJ1-6, with D perhaps TRBD1 (5 bases). Germline V gene sequence: CDR1 MNHEY, CDR2 SVGAGI. V shed 0 bases and J shed 7 bases, with 13 bases lying between them. The CDR3 has 16 amino acids. As DNA, the CDR3 is TGTGCCAGCAGTTACTCAGGGGACCCGGTCAATTCACCCCTCCACTTT. It yields the protein CASSYSGDPVNSPLHF.

V and J are TRBV27 and TRBJ1-6; D uncertain. Germline CDR1 is MNHEY and CDR2 is SMNVEV (reference sequence). This CDR3 comprises 15 residues. V lost 11 bases and J 8 bases, leaving 22 bases between the germline ends. The CDR3 loop reads CARLACEGNYSPLHF. DNA for the CDR3: TGTGCCCGCTTGGCGTGTGAAGGGAATTATTCACCCCTCCACTTT.

The V call is TRBV7-2, the J call TRBJ2-7; the D is unclear. Per the germline V gene, CDR1 is SGHTA and CDR2 is FQGNSA. The CDR3 spans 13 residues. V lost 2 bases, J lost 2 bases, and 7 bases lay in between. This CDR3 is CASSLQQTYEQYF. CDR3 bases: TGTGCCAGCAGCTTACAACAGACCTACGAGCAGTACTTC.

V usage is TRBV19 and J usage is TRBJ1-4; tentative D call: TRBD1 (5 bases). The CDR3 extends over 15 amino acids. CDR1 and CDR2 from the germline V gene are LNHDA and SQIVND (reference sequence). The germline V and J ends were trimmed by 5 bases and 3 bases, with 13 bases remaining between them. The CDR3 nucleotides are TGTGCCAGTAGTTGGGGGGACGGAGCTAATGAAAAACTGTTTTTT. Its translation is CASSWGDGANEKLFF.